The entry that follows covers one TCR beta chain sequence. Its antigen remains unidentified. The data were obtained in a study of OX40 agonist ivuxolimab in advanced cancers. Study-wide background: The mean age was approximately 56 years, ranging from about 23 to 85, with under 90% of participants male.

Study results and caveats: At 0.1 to 3.0 mg/kg, clonal expansion of CD4+ and CD8+ blood T cells had occurred by week 6.

In germline, CDR1 is MNHEY, CDR2 SMNVEV (reference sequence). V lost 6 bases to trimming and J lost 3 bases, with 10 bases between them. There are 13 residues in the CDR3. The data were produced by immunoSEQ multiplex PCR, yet TCRdb's version contains in-frame clones alone and is incomplete. The sample lists 55,000 to 70,000 clones; about 82% were seen once. The sequencing here drew on CD4+ or CD8+ T cells sorted from blood, taken in a trial of the OX40 agonist ivuxolimab. The chain has TRBV27 and TRBJ2-3; TRBD2 might be the D (5 bases). This TCR was recovered from an adult with an advanced solid tumor such as melanoma, head and neck, liver or kidney cancer. CDR3 nucleotide sequence: TGTGCCAGCAGCCCTGGAGGTACAGATACGCAGTATTTT. Translation: CASSPGGTDTQYF.